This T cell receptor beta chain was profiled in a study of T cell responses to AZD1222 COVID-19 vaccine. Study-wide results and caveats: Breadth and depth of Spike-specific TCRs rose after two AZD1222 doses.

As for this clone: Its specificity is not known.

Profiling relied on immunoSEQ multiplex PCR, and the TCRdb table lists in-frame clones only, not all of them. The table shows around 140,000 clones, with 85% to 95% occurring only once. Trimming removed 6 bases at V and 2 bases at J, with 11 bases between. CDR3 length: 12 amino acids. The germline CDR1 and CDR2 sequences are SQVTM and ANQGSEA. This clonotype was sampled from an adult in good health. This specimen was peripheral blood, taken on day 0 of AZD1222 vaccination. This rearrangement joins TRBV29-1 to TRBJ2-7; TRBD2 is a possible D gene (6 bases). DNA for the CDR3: TGCAGCGTAAGCGGGTCCCCCTACGAGCAGTACTTC. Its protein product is CSVSGSPYEQYF.